What follows are 6 T cell receptor beta chains derived from one specimen sequenced in a study of cytomegalovirus exposure and HLA in healthy donors. PCR was performed using 60 Vbeta and 13 Jbeta primers. Sequenced by immunoSEQ multiplex PCR; TCRdb stores in-frame clones only, minus some. The sample shows fewer than 130,000 clones, approximately 80% of them seen only once. Material: PBMCs. These receptors originate from a female donor in good health and CMV-seropositive.

The chain links TRBV7-5 to TRBJ2-4; the listed D gene, TRBD2, was not tested against the DNA. TRBV7-5 is a known pseudogene. The CDR3 runs to 14 residues. CDR3 loop: CARSGPADKNIQYF. CDR3 sequence (DNA): TGTGCCAGAAGTGGCCCGGCGGACAAAAACATTCAGTACTTC.

The V and J genes are TRBV5-5 and TRBJ1-1; maybe TRBD1 (5 bases). CDR3 length: 16 residues. V lost 6 bases, J lost 5 bases, and 23 bases lay in between. In germline, CDR1 is SGHKS, CDR2 YYEKEE (reference sequence). The CDR3 coding sequence is TGTGCCAGCACCTTCCTCCCAGGACGGCGGGGGACTGAAGCTTTCTTT. Encoded protein: CASTFLPGRRGTEAFF.

The CDR3 here is CASWGGNEKLFF. CDR3 sequence (DNA): TGTGCCAGCTGGGGCGGAAATGAAAAACTGTTTTTT. This rearrangement joins TRBV28 to TRBJ1-4; D might be TRBD1 (5 bases). The CDR3 spans 12 residues. V gave up 8 bases and J gave up 5 bases, with 9 bases separating them. CDR1 MDHEN and CDR2 SYDVKM come from the germline V gene.

V usage is TRBV4-1 and J usage is TRBJ1-2; D ambiguous. CDR1 is MGHRA and CDR2 is YSYEKL in the germline V gene. Deletions cut 3 bases from V and 10 bases from J, with 18 bases between. The CDR3 contains 14 residues. The CDR3 region is CASSHGRTLSVYTF. CDR3 bases: TGCGCCAGCAGCCATGGACGGACTCTTAGTGTCTACACCTTC.

This chain uses TRBV6-1 with TRBJ1-1; TRBD1 matches 8 bases. In germline, CDR1 is MNHNS, CDR2 SASEGT. This CDR3 region has 14 residues. The J segment lost 6 bases and the V segment lost 11 bases, leaving 14 bases of the junction unmatched. CDR3 sequence reads: CAYKQDRDFAEAFF. The CDR3, as DNA: TGTGCCTATAAACAGGACAGGGATTTCGCTGAAGCTTTCTTT.

The chain links TRBV7-9 to TRBJ1-1; D is undetermined. Germline assignment: CDR1 SEHNR and CDR2 FQNEAQ (reference sequence). There are 14 residues in the CDR3. V was cut by 5 bases and J by 0 bases, with 10 bases left in between. The CDR3 spells CASSPNAVNTEAFF. The CDR3 region has the DNA TGTGCCAGCAGCCCGAATGCAGTGAACACTGAAGCTTTCTTT.